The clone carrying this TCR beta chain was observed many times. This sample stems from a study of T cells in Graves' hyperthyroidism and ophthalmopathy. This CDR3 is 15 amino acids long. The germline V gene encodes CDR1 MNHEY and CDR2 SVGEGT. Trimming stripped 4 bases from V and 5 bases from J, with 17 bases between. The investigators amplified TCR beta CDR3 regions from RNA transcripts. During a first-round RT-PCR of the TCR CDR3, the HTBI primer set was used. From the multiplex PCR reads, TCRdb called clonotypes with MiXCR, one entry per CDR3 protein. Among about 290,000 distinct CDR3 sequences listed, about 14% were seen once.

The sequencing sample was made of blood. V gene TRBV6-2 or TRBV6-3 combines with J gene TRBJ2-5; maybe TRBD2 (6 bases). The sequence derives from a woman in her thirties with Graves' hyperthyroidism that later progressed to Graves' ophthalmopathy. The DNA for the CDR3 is TGTGCCAGCAGTTTGTGGGAGCCGGGAGTGGAGACCCAGTACTTC. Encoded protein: CASSLWEPGVETQYF.